These 25 T cell receptor beta chains share one sample of origin, sequenced in a study of blood T cell repertoires in COVID-19. Libraries were prepared by immunoSEQ multiplex PCR; TCRdb keeps only in-frame clonotypes and omits some of them. The sample lists some 250,000 clones; nearly 90% were seen once. The material sequenced was peripheral blood. The receptors shown here come from a woman aged 25 to 39 with acute or convalescent COVID-19.

This chain joins TRBV11-2 and TRBJ2-1; 11 positions agree with TRBD2. CDR1 and CDR2 (germline): SGHAT, FQNNGV. The CDR3 extends over 18 amino acids. With V trimmed by 2 bases and J by 6 bases, 12 bases remained unmatched. CDR3 nucleotide sequence: TGTGCCAGCAGCTTACGGGGGGCCGTCGGGACTAGCGGCAATGAGCAGTTCTTC. As protein: CASSLRGAVGTSGNEQFF.

V gene TRBV30 combines with J gene TRBJ1-1; D unclear. The CDR3 spans 11 residues. Looked up from germline, CDR1 is GTSNPN and CDR2 is SVGIG (reference sequence). V lost 2 bases and J lost 5, with 6 bases in between. The CDR3 loop is CAWSLRTEAFF. The CDR3 bases are TGTGCCTGGAGTCTGCGTACTGAAGCTTTCTTT.

CDR3 bases: TGTGCCAGCATAGGAGGACGAGGGACTAGCGCATACAATGAGCAGTTCTTC. Protein product: CASIGGRGTSAYNEQFF. This chain links TRBV11-2 with TRBJ2-1; TRBD2 matches 10 bases. The germline V gene encodes CDR1 SGHAT and CDR2 FQNNGV. This CDR3 region has 17 residues. Losses at the gene ends were 7 bases for V and 4 bases for J; bases not matched to a gene: 13.

V is TRBV6-2 or TRBV6-3 and J is TRBJ2-7, with a weak D call TRBD1 (6 bases). CDR1 is MNHEY and CDR2 is SVGEGT in the germline V gene. CDR3 size: 12 residues. The ends were cut back, 2 bases at V and 9 bases at J, with 11 bases in the middle. The CDR3 coding sequence is TGTGCCAGCAGTTACCAGGGGAAAGGGCAGTACTTC. It is translated as CASSYQGKGQYF.

This chain uses TRBV11-2 with TRBJ2-7; the D gene is possibly TRBD2 (6 bases). V lost 1 base to trimming and J lost 2 bases, with 12 bases between them. This CDR3 comprises 15 residues. The germline V gene has CDR1 SGHAT and CDR2 FQNNGV. The CDR3 loop reads CASSLALALTYEQYF. Here the CDR3 DNA reads TGTGCCAGCAGCTTAGCTCTAGCGCTTACCTACGAGCAGTACTTC.

J is TRBJ2-3 and V is TRBV24-1, with TRBD2 matching over 8 bases. Germline V CDR1 and CDR2: KGHDR, SFDVKD. CDR3 length: 13 residues. The V gene end was trimmed by 4 bases and the J gene end by 13 bases; junction bases not matched to a gene: 9. CDR3 sequence reads: CATSDAPAGVEYF. The CDR3 DNA reads as TGTGCCACCAGTGACGCCCCAGCGGGAGTTGAGTATTTT.

The V and J genes are TRBV7-9 and TRBJ2-1, with a tentative D call TRBD2 (6 bases). V was shortened by 5 bases and J by 5 bases, with 10 bases between the two germline ends. The CDR3 extends over 13 amino acids. The V gene's germline CDR1 is SEHNR and CDR2 FQNEAQ (reference sequence). CDR3 region: CASSAGTHNEQFF. CDR3 in DNA: TGTGCCAGCAGCGCGGGGACCCACAATGAGCAGTTCTTC.

This chain uses TRBV11-3 with TRBJ2-2, with D perhaps TRBD1 (6 bases). The CDR3 sequence is 16 residues long. V was shortened by 1 base and J by 4 bases, with 13 bases between the two germline ends. Germline values: CDR1 SGHNT, CDR2 YENEEA. The CDR3 bases are TGTGCCAGCAGCTTAGTTCTAGGGGGTATCACCGGGGAGCTGTTTTTT. This sequence encodes CASSLVLGGITGELFF.

The count of this clone is one. V and J are TRBV29-1 and TRBJ2-7; perhaps TRBD2 as D (6 bases). The germline V gene encodes CDR1 SQVTM and CDR2 ANQGSEA. The CDR3 length is 12 residues. The germline V and J ends were trimmed by 5 bases and 5 bases, with 13 bases remaining between them. CDR3 nucleotide sequence: TGCAGCGTTCCCGGACTATTTCACGAGCAGTACTTC. It encodes CSVPGLFHEQYF.

V usage is TRBV11-3 and J usage is TRBJ2-1; 8 bases align to TRBD2. V lost 4 bases to trimming and J lost 8 bases; unmatched junction nucleotides: 1. CDR1 SGHNT and CDR2 YENEEA come from the germline V gene. This CDR3 is 12 amino acids long. The CDR3: CASSSGGDEQFF. The CDR3 region has the DNA TGTGCCAGCAGCTCCGGGGGGGATGAGCAGTTCTTC.

The chain links TRBV5-6 to TRBJ2-5, with unresolved D. V dropped 0 bases and J dropped 5 bases, with 17 bases sitting between them. CDR1 and CDR2 from the germline V gene are SGHDT and YYEEEE. The CDR3 spans 16 residues. The CDR3 reads CASSLAELPHWETQYF. CDR3 DNA sequence: TGTGCCAGCAGCTTGGCGGAACTACCCCATTGGGAGACCCAGTACTTC.

The V gene is TRBV25-1, the J gene TRBJ2-2; a possible D gene is TRBD2 (5 bases). The CDR3 runs 15 residues. The germline gives CDR1 MGHDK, CDR2 SYGVNS. V dropped 6 bases and J dropped 6 bases, with 17 bases sitting between them. The CDR3 nucleotides read TGTGCCAGCAGCGACTGGAGACTGAGGGCCGGGGAGCTGTTTTTT. Translating it yields CASSDWRLRAGELFF.

The V and J genes are TRBV19 and TRBJ1-1, with 7 nucleotides matching TRBD1. The CDR3 covers 13 residues. With V trimmed by 8 bases and J by 7 bases, 10 bases remained unmatched. CDR1 is LNHDA, CDR2 SQIVND, per germline (reference sequence). The CDR3 coding sequence is TGTGCCAGTGTTGGACAGGTTATGGATGAAGCTTTCTTT. It is translated as CASVGQVMDEAFF.

The rearrangement joins TRBV5-1 to TRBJ2-3; D is uncertain. The germline V and J ends were trimmed by 0 bases and 2 bases, with 7 bases remaining between them. CDR3 length equals 14 residues. Germline CDR1 SGHRS, CDR2 YFSETQ. In DNA form, the CDR3 reads TGCGCCAGCAGCTTGGGAGAGAACACAGATACGCAGTATTTT. Its protein is CASSLGENTDTQYF.

The V and J genes are TRBV6-5 and TRBJ1-6, with 11 bases matching TRBD1. Germline loops: CDR1 MNHEY, CDR2 SVGAGI. The CDR3 runs 14 residues. The V and J ends lost 5 bases and 9 bases, in that order; junction bases with no gene match: 3. The DNA of the CDR3 is TGTGCCAGCAGTCGCGGGACAGGGGGTTCACCCCTCCACTTT. Protein product: CASSRGTGGSPLHF.

The J gene is TRBJ1-3, the V gene TRBV19; D not resolved. The CDR3 spans 15 residues. From germline, CDR1 is LNHDA and CDR2 SQIVND (reference sequence). Trimming removed 5 bases from V and 0 bases from J, with 11 bases in between. The DNA for the CDR3 is TGTGCCAGTAGTCAGCAGGCATTCTCTGGAAACACCATATATTTT. Its protein product is CASSQQAFSGNTIYF. Full variable domain (outside the CDR3, taken from reference TRBV19 and TRBJ1-3): DGGITQSPKYLFRKEGQNVTLSCEQNLNHDAMYWYRQDPGQGLRLIYYSQIVNDFQKGDIAEGYSVSREKKESFPLTVTSAQKNPTAFYLCASSQQAFSGNTIYFGEGSWLTVV.

The genes are TRBV29-1 and TRBJ1-2; 11 bases agree with TRBD1. CDR1 SQVTM and CDR2 ANQGSEA come from the germline V gene. The length of the CDR3 is 16 residues. V trimming: 7 bases; J trimming: 5 bases; junction bases outside the gene matches: 15. The CDR3 coding sequence is TGCAGCGCTGGACAGGGGGCGAGCGGGGTTGGGTATGGCTACACCTTC. Its protein product is CSAGQGASGVGYGYTF.

This clone was seen only once. V is TRBV7-2 and J is TRBJ2-5; D perhaps matches TRBD1 (6 bases). The CDR3 extends over 15 amino acids. V was clipped by 4 bases and J by 4 bases, with 16 bases between them. Germline values: CDR1 SGHTA, CDR2 FQGNSA. Here the CDR3 DNA reads TGTGCCAGCAGCTCAACAGGGCGGGTTAGAGAGACCCAGTACTTC. Translated, it gives CASSSTGRVRETQYF.

This clone was observed a few times. CDR3: CAISESTAGVYNEQFF. The CDR3 region has the DNA TGTGCCATCAGTGAGTCGACGGCAGGGGTTTACAATGAGCAGTTCTTC. V and J are TRBV10-3 and TRBJ2-1; D might be TRBD1 (6 bases). The CDR3 has 16 amino acids. Per germline, CDR1 ENHRY and CDR2 SYGVKD. The V and J ends lost 0 bases and 4 bases respectively, with 13 bases between them.

The chain carries TRBV25-1 and TRBJ2-7; TRBD1 agrees at 10 bases. CDR1 and CDR2 from the germline V gene are MGHDK and SYGVNS. V gave up 4 bases and J gave up 3 bases; unmatched junction bases: 6. CDR3 length equals 15 residues. The CDR3 nucleotides are TGTGCCAGCAGTGGACCACGGGACAGGGGCTACGAGCAGTACTTC. It specifies CASSGPRDRGYEQYF.

The chain links TRBV5-6 to TRBJ2-1, with 12 bases aligning to TRBD2. Per the germline V gene, CDR1 is SGHDT and CDR2 is YYEEEE. The CDR3 extends over 14 amino acids. V was clipped by 0 bases and J by 9 bases; unmatched bases: 1. CDR3: CASSLASGRVEQFF. In DNA form, the CDR3 reads TGTGCCAGCAGCTTGGCTAGCGGGAGGGTTGAGCAGTTCTTC. Looking up the rest from reference TRBV5-6 and TRBJ2-1 gives the full variable domain: DAGVTQSPTHLIKTRGQQVTLRCSPKSGHDTVSWYQQALGQGPQFIFQYYEEEERQRGNFPDRFSGHQFPNYSSELNVNALLLGDSALYLCASSLASGRVEQFFGPGTRLTVL.

V gene TRBV11-3 combines with J gene TRBJ2-1; 10 bases map to TRBD1. Trimming cost V 4 bases and J 4 bases; bases outside gene matches: 7. This CDR3 has 16 residues. Germline CDR1 is SGHNT and CDR2 is YENEEA. CDR3 residues: CASSSSGTGVYNEQFF. The CDR3 DNA is TGTGCCAGCAGCTCCTCCGGGACAGGGGTTTACAATGAGCAGTTCTTC.

The chain employs TRBV6-1 and TRBJ1-5; 11 nucleotides line up with TRBD1. Germline loops: CDR1 MNHNS, CDR2 SASEGT. This CDR3 has 16 residues. V shed 1 base, J shed 4 bases, and the junction held 3 bases outside the gene matches. CDR3 amino acids: CASSEGDRGINQPQHF. For the CDR3, the DNA is TGTGCCAGCAGTGAAGGGGACAGGGGGATTAATCAGCCCCAGCATTTT.

This clone showed up just once. The chain links TRBV5-1 to TRBJ2-5; D may be TRBD1 (6 bases). Trimming took 2 bases from V and 3 from J, leaving 11 bases between them. The CDR3 is 14 amino acids. In germline, CDR1 is SGHRS, CDR2 YFSETQ. CDR3 in DNA: TGCGCCAGCAGCTTAACAGGGTACAAAGAGACCCAGTACTTC. Translating gives CASSLTGYKETQYF.

This sequence joins TRBV24-1 and TRBJ2-3; D possibly corresponds to TRBD1 (5 bases). Trimming stripped 3 bases from V and 8 bases from J, with 11 bases between. Germline CDR1 reads KGHDR; CDR2 reads SFDVKD. This CDR3 is 13 amino acids long. CDR3 DNA: TGTGCCACCAGTGATGGCAGGGCGTTTACGCAGTATTTT. It translates to CATSDGRAFTQYF.